This is a list of T cell receptor beta chains from one sample in a study of shared clonotypes between healthy human individuals. Measured with immunoSEQ multiplex PCR; TCRdb has only the in-frame clones, and not every one. The table lists about 2.1 million clones, about 93% of them singletons, with under 2% in the top ten. The sequenced sample was naive CD8+ T cells from PBMCs. The source is a man aged 18 to 30 in good health. Some clones in this sample may be carry-over from other donors' samples. Each CDR3 is given with its conserved first and last residue. D genes are given only for firm matches. Clone sizes are given selectively: once, few, many, or a class where the clone is expanded.

size,D,J,V,CDR3,DNA
.,.,TRBJ2-3,TRBV19,CASSLYDRNFSTDTQYF,TGTGCCAGTAGTCTGTACGACAGGAATTTCTCCACAGATACGCAGTATTTT
.,TRBD2,TRBJ2-2,TRBV7-8,CASSSSLSGMTGELFF,TGTGCCAGCAGCTCTAGCCTTAGCGGGATGACCGGGGAGCTGTTTTTT
.,.,TRBJ1-5,TRBV28,CASSSGWGGNQPQHF,TGTGCCAGCAGTTCAGGTTGGGGGGGCAATCAGCCCCAGCATTTT
once,TRBD2,TRBJ2-7,TRBV7-9,CASSQTLAGLAYEQYF,TGTGCCAGCAGCCAGACGTTAGCGGGTCTTGCCTACGAGCAGTACTTC
.,TRBD1,TRBJ1-2,TRBV11-2,CASSLDPGQPWF,TGTGCCAGCAGCTTAGATCCGGGACAGCCCTGGTTC
.,.,TRBJ2-3,TRBV4-1,CASSQALTLAGDTQYF,TGCGCCAGCAGCCAAGCCCTTACTTTAGCCGGGGATACGCAGTATTTT
.,.,TRBJ2-1,TRBV7-8,CASSLVFDWSREQFF,TGTGCCAGCAGCTTAGTTTTTGATTGGAGTCGTGAGCAGTTCTTC
.,TRBD1,TRBJ1-1,TRBV5-8,CASSSGIQGAEEAFF,TGTGCCAGCAGCTCCGGAATACAGGGGGCCGAAGAAGCTTTCTTT
.,.,TRBJ2-1,TRBV7-8,CASSTVGRGVGNNEQFF,TGTGCCAGCAGCACCGTAGGCAGGGGCGTGGGTAACAATGAGCAGTTCTTC
.,TRBD2,TRBJ2-7,TRBV11-2,CASSLAGLAVYEQYF,TGTGCCAGCAGCTTAGCGGGACTAGCGGTTTACGAGCAGTACTTC
.,.,TRBJ2-1,TRBV4-1,CASSQSGSYNEQFF,TGCGCCAGCAGCCAAAGCGGCTCCTACAATGAGCAGTTCTTC
.,.,TRBJ1-5,TRBV11-2,CASSLGSGPRQPQHF,TGTGCCAGCAGCTTAGGCTCAGGCCCGCGTCAGCCCCAGCATTTT
.,.,TRBJ1-1,TRBV5-1,CASSAGRTEAFF,TGCGCCAGCAGCGCCGGGAGGACTGAAGCTTTCTTT
.,.,TRBJ2-3,TRBV27,CASSSNTDTQYF,TGTGCCAGCAGTTCGAACACAGATACGCAGTATTTT
.,.,TRBJ2-7,TRBV5-4,CASSGTSYEQYF,TGTGCCAGCAGCGGCACCTCCTACGAGCAGTACTTC
once,TRBD2,TRBJ2-7,TRBV6-5,CASSPTRLAGYEQYF,TGTGCCAGCAGCCCAACTCGGCTAGCGGGATACGAGCAGTACTTC
.,.,TRBJ1-1,TRBV11-2,CASSLGTLVRNTEAFF,TGTGCCAGCAGCTTAGGGACCTTGGTCAGGAACACTGAAGCTTTCTTT
.,.,TRBJ2-1,TRBV5-1,CASSWYPSERGSNEQFF,TGCGCCAGCAGCTGGTACCCATCCGAGCGTGGGAGCAATGAGCAGTTCTTC
.,.,TRBJ2-7,TRBV7-9,CASSLPGAYEQYF,TGTGCCAGCAGCCTACCTGGGGCCTACGAGCAGTACTTC
.,TRBD1,TRBJ2-5,TRBV5-1,CASSLVGQGVLETQYF,TGCGCCAGCAGCTTGGTTGGACAGGGGGTTTTAGAGACCCAGTACTTC
few,.,TRBJ2-2,TRBV30,CAWSRAGELFF,TGTGCCTGGAGTAGGGCCGGGGAGCTGTTTTTT
.,TRBD2,TRBJ2-1,TRBV11-1,CASSFIRGVGNSYNEQFF,TGTGCCAGCAGCTTCATCCGGGGGGTGGGGAACTCCTACAATGAGCAGTTCTTC
.,TRBD1,TRBJ1-1,TRBV15,CATSRGTGTIEVDTEAFF,TGTGCCACCAGCAGAGGGACAGGGACAATAGAAGTTGACACTGAAGCTTTCTTT
.,.,TRBJ2-2,TRBV11-2,CASSFYGELFF,TGTGCCAGCAGCTTTTACGGGGAGCTGTTTTTT
.,.,TRBJ2-7,TRBV25-1,CASSLYEQYF,TGTGCCAGCAGTTTATACGAGCAGTACTTC
.,.,TRBJ2-5,TRBV7-9,CASSSETRLETQYF,TGTGCCAGCAGCTCGGAGACTAGGTTGGAGACCCAGTACTTC
.,.,TRBJ1-1,TRBV7-2,CASSPGSWGLMNTEAFF,TGTGCCAGCAGCCCCGGGTCGTGGGGTCTCATGAACACTGAAGCTTTCTTT
.,.,TRBJ1-5,TRBV4-1,CASSQKPAESNQPQHF,TGCGCCAGCAGCCAAAAGCCGGCGGAAAGCAATCAGCCCCAGCATTTT
.,TRBD1,TRBJ1-2,TRBV27,CASSPSDRGPYNYGYTF,TGTGCCAGCAGTCCGTCGGACAGGGGGCCATATAACTATGGCTACACCTTC
.,.,TRBJ2-2,TRBV7-9,CAEQGSTGELFF,TGTGCCGAACAGGGAAGCACCGGGGAGCTGTTTTTT
.,.,TRBJ2-5,TRBV9,CASSLQGGQETQYF,TGTGCCAGCAGCCTCCAGGGGGGGCAGGAGACCCAGTACTTC
once,TRBD1,TRBJ1-2,TRBV9,CASSVGGTGSFYTF,TGTGCCAGCAGCGTAGGTGGGACAGGGTCGTTCTACACCTTC
few,.,TRBJ1-1,TRBV29-1,CSVARDGEAFF,TGCAGCGTTGCGAGGGACGGTGAAGCTTTCTTT
.,.,TRBJ1-5,TRBV2,CASLDAPAGSNQPQHF,TGTGCCAGCTTAGACGCTCCGGCAGGTAGCAATCAGCCCCAGCATTTT
.,TRBD1,TRBJ2-5,TRBV4-3,CASSQGRTGAGETQYF,TGCGCCAGCAGCCAAGGGCGGACAGGGGCGGGGGAGACCCAGTACTTC
.,.,TRBJ1-4,TRBV6-6,CASSLGRGNTNEKLFF,TGTGCCAGCAGTTTGGGCAGGGGTAACACTAATGAAAAACTGTTTTTT
.,.,TRBJ1-4,TRBV6-6,CASSSPEATNEKLFF,TGTGCCAGCAGTTCCCCGGAGGCAACTAATGAAAAACTGTTTTTT
.,.,TRBJ2-4,TRBV6-1,CASSEVGSDGVGKNIQYF,TGTGCCAGCAGTGAAGTGGGTAGTGATGGGGTGGGGAAAAACATTCAGTACTTC
.,TRBD2,TRBJ2-1,TRBV18,CASSPPRLAGVFYNEQFF,TGTGCCAGCTCACCACCGAGACTAGCGGGAGTCTTCTACAATGAGCAGTTCTTC
.,TRBD1,TRBJ2-7,TRBV4-3,CASSWDRGRGYEQYF,TGCGCCAGCAGCTGGGACAGGGGAAGGGGCTACGAGCAGTACTTC
.,.,TRBJ1-5,TRBV9,CASSVGGSNQPQHF,TGTGCCAGCAGCGTAGGAGGGAGCAATCAGCCCCAGCATTTT
.,.,TRBJ2-1,TRBV27,CASTSDSSYNEQFF,TGTGCCAGCACAAGCGACAGCTCCTACAATGAGCAGTTCTTC
.,.,TRBJ2-5,TRBV7-2,CASSLSYSGQETQYF,TGTGCCAGCAGCTTATCCTACAGCGGGCAAGAGACCCAGTACTTC
.,TRBD1,TRBJ2-7,TRBV13,CASSYRGTYEQYF,TGTGCCAGCAGTTACAGGGGAACCTACGAGCAGTACTTC
.,.,TRBJ2-2,TRBV18,CASSPWTHTGTGELFF,TGTGCCAGCTCACCCTGGACTCACACCGGTACCGGGGAGCTGTTTTTT
.,.,TRBJ2-7,TRBV10-3,CAISESLGDSHEQYF,TGTGCCATCAGTGAGTCTCTAGGCGATTCTCACGAGCAGTACTTC
.,.,TRBJ2-1,TRBV4-2,CASSQDSGPYNEQFF,TGTGCCAGCAGCCAAGATTCGGGTCCCTACAATGAGCAGTTCTTC
.,.,TRBJ2-7,TRBV27,CASRGWALEGLSYEQYF,TGTGCCAGCAGAGGGTGGGCCCTCGAGGGACTTTCCTACGAGCAGTACTTC
.,TRBD1,TRBJ2-7,TRBV6-9,CASSPRTGNFYEQYF,TGTGCCAGCAGTCCCCGGACAGGGAATTTCTACGAGCAGTACTTC
.,TRBD1,TRBJ1-4,TRBV28,CASSRYRGRDEKLFF,TGTGCCAGCAGTCGTTACAGGGGGCGCGATGAAAAACTGTTTTTT
few,.,TRBJ2-4,TRBV19,CASVAGTHRNIQYF,TGTGCCAGTGTGGCCGGGACTCACAGAAACATTCAGTACTTC
.,.,TRBJ2-7,TRBV4-3,CASSQDRWGARYEQYF,TGCGCCAGCAGCCAAGATCGTTGGGGGGCTCGTTACGAGCAGTACTTC
.,.,TRBJ1-5,TRBV7-8,CASSSFQGSQPQHF,TGTGCCAGCAGCTCCTTTCAGGGATCCCAGCCCCAGCATTTT
.,.,TRBJ2-1,TRBV7-9,CASSHTGGFSYNEQFF,TGTGCCAGCAGCCACACTGGAGGTTTTTCCTACAATGAGCAGTTCTTC
.,.,TRBJ2-2,TRBV9,CASSVVASPSNTGELFF,TGTGCCAGCAGCGTAGTGGCTAGCCCATCGAACACCGGGGAGCTGTTTTTT
.,.,TRBJ2-7,TRBV5-5,CASSEDLKRGGEQYF,TGTGCCAGCAGTGAAGATCTTAAGCGTGGCGGCGAGCAGTACTTC
.,.,TRBJ2-7,TRBV7-9,CASSHDTYEQYF,TGTGCCAGCAGCCACGATACCTACGAGCAGTACTTC